The 22 T cell receptor beta chains in this list originate from one sample, sequenced in a study of blood T cell repertoires in COVID-19. Profiling relied on immunoSEQ multiplex PCR, and the TCRdb table lists in-frame clones only, not all of them. The data hold around 82,000 clones, with 75% to 90% observed a single time. Input material: peripheral blood. The source is an elderly man with COVID-19, enrolled during active disease.

The chain carries TRBV7-2 and TRBJ1-4, with a tentative D call TRBD1 (5 bases). Germline loops: CDR1 SGHTA, CDR2 FQGNSA. This CDR3 is 15 amino acids long. V was clipped by 2 bases and J by 4 bases, with 11 bases between them. The CDR3 nucleotides are TGTGCCAGCAGCTTAACGACAGAAAGTAATGAAAAACTGTTTTTT. Translation: CASSLTTESNEKLFF.

V and J are TRBV5-1 and TRBJ1-2, with D tentatively TRBD1 (5 bases). V shed 4 bases and J shed 4 bases, with 11 bases lying between them. CDR3 length equals 13 residues. CDR1 and CDR2 from the germline V gene are SGHRS and YFSETQ. The CDR3 nucleotides are TGCGCCAGCAGCCCCGACAGCTCCTATGGCTACACCTTC. This translates into CASSPDSSYGYTF.

V is TRBV28 and J is TRBJ1-2; D not resolved. The CDR3 runs 12 residues. V was clipped by 1 base and J by 7 bases, with 7 bases between them. Germline V gene data show CDR1 as MDHEN and CDR2 as SYDVKM. For the CDR3, the DNA is TGTGCCAGCAGTTTATCGGGATTTGGCTACACCTTC. Its translation is CASSLSGFGYTF.

The chain has TRBV7-9 and TRBJ2-7, with D tentatively TRBD2 (6 bases). In germline, CDR1 is SEHNR, CDR2 FQNEAQ (reference sequence). The CDR3 consists of 14 residues. Between the trimmed V and J ends, which lost 4 bases and 5 bases, there was a span of 15 bases. This chain's CDR3 is CASSSSRGFDEQYF. In nucleotides, the CDR3 is TGTGCCAGCAGCTCCTCACGGGGGTTCGACGAGCAGTACTTC.

The J gene is TRBJ1-1, the V gene TRBV25-1; a possible D gene is TRBD1 (6 bases). This CDR3 has 16 residues. Germline assignment: CDR1 MGHDK and CDR2 SYGVNS. V gave up 3 bases and J gave up 0 bases, with 14 bases separating them. The CDR3: CASSEGRTGMNTEAFF. The CDR3 DNA reads TGTGCCAGCAGTGAGGGACGAACAGGGATGAACACTGAAGCTTTCTTT.

The CDR3 loop reads CASSRDYLSNQPQHF. The CDR3 DNA sequence: TGTGCCAGCAGTCGGGACTATCTGAGCAATCAGCCCCAGCATTTT. The chain combines TRBV2 with TRBJ1-5; TRBD1 might be the D (5 bases). Germline-derived CDR1 and CDR2 are SNHLY and FYNNEI. V shed 5 bases and J shed 1 base, with 12 bases lying between them. The CDR3 runs to 15 residues.

The rearrangement links TRBV28 to TRBJ2-7, with 10 bases identical to TRBD1. V shed 2 bases and J 5 bases; nucleotides not matched to a gene: 9. Germline V gene data show CDR1 as MDHEN and CDR2 as SYDVKM. CDR3 length: 16 residues. CDR3 nucleotides: TGTGCCAGCAGTTTACTGCCGGGACAGGGGTCCCACGAGCAGTACTTC. Amino acid sequence: CASSLLPGQGSHEQYF.

This rearrangement joins TRBV7-2 to TRBJ2-3, with a tentative D call TRBD2 (5 bases). Between the trimmed V and J ends, which lost 2 bases and 0 bases, there was a span of 9 bases. From germline, CDR1 is SGHTA and CDR2 FQGNSA. CDR3 size: 15 residues. CDR3 loop: CASSLQAASTDTQYF. DNA of the CDR3: TGTGCCAGCAGCTTACAAGCGGCTAGCACAGATACGCAGTATTTT. Using reference TRBV7-2 and TRBJ2-3 for the parts outside the CDR3, the full variable domain is GAGVSQSPSNKVTEKGKDVELRCDPISGHTALYWYRQSLGQGLEFLIYFQGNSAPDKSGLPSDRFSAERTGGSVSTLTIQRTQQEDSAVYLCASSLQAASTDTQYFGPGTRLTVL.

This clone was seen a handful of times. This chain links TRBV29-1 with TRBJ1-5, with TRBD1 identical over 10 bases. This CDR3 spans 14 amino acids. After removal of 6 bases from V and 7 bases from J, the junction contained 9 bases not matched to a gene. CDR1 SQVTM and CDR2 ANQGSEA come from the germline V gene. The CDR3 region is CSVSPGTGDQPQHF. The CDR3 nucleotides are TGCAGCGTATCACCCGGGACAGGGGACCAGCCCCAGCATTTT.

The genes are TRBV5-6 and TRBJ1-1, with D unresolved. The CDR3 runs to 11 residues. Trimming removed 2 bases from V and 6 bases from J, with 5 bases in between. Germline V lookup: CDR1 SGHDT, CDR2 YYEEEE. Here the CDR3 reads CASSFLAEAFF. In DNA form, the CDR3 reads TGTGCCAGCAGCTTTCTCGCTGAAGCTTTCTTT.

V is TRBV24-1 and J is TRBJ2-7; 7 bases are a match to TRBD2. The junction had 14 bases not matched to a gene; V was cut back by 4 bases and J by 3 bases. CDR3 size: 17 residues. CDR1 and CDR2 (germline): KGHDR, SFDVKD. CDR3 DNA sequence: TGTGCCACCAGTGAGACTCCCGGGCGGGGGTTTAACTACGAGCAGTACTTC. Amino acid sequence: CATSETPGRGFNYEQYF.

This chain joins TRBV3-1 (or the pseudogene TRBV3-2) and TRBJ1-1; D is unresolved. V lost 2 bases and J lost 4, with 11 bases in between. CDR3 length: 14 residues. The germline V gene has CDR1 LGHDT and CDR2 YNNKEL (reference sequence). CDR3 residues: CASSQYPPGTEAFF. CDR3 sequence (DNA): TGTGCCAGCAGCCAATACCCCCCGGGCACTGAAGCTTTCTTT.

Comment on this clone: In the same sample, other DNA sequences code for this CDR3. The chain uses TRBV6-5 and TRBJ1-1, with 8 positions matching TRBD1. The CDR3 is 13 amino acids. The V segment lost 6 bases and the J segment 1 base; nucleotides outside the gene matches: 1. Germline V gene sequence: CDR1 MNHEY, CDR2 SVGAGI. Written as DNA, the CDR3 is TGTGCCAGCAGCGGACAGGGGAACACTGAAGCTTTCTTT. This encodes CASSGQGNTEAFF.

This clone was recorded a few times. CDR3 coding DNA: TGTGCCAGCAGCCAAGGGGACAGGGCCCAGCATTTT. This gives the protein CASSQGDRAQHF. V gene TRBV3-1 (or the pseudogene TRBV3-2) combines with J gene TRBJ1-5, with TRBD1 matching over 9 bases. Trimming removed 1 base from V and 11 bases from J; junction bases left unmatched: 0. This CDR3 region has 12 residues. Germline assignment: CDR1 LGHDT and CDR2 YNNKEL (reference sequence).

This chain links TRBV2 with TRBJ2-7; 7 positions match TRBD2. CDR3 length: 16 residues. Germline loops: CDR1 SNHLY, CDR2 FYNNEI. Trimming cost V 4 bases and J 0 bases; bases outside gene matches: 9. CDR3 bases: TGTGCCAGCAGTGTAGAAGGGGCGGGGGTCTCCTACGAGCAGTACTTC. Translated, it gives CASSVEGAGVSYEQYF.

The chain carries TRBV18 and TRBJ1-2, with 8 positions matching TRBD1. CDR3 length: 14 residues. Per germline, CDR1 KGHSH and CDR2 LQKENI. The trim removed 6 bases at V and 3 bases at J, leaving 6 bases unmatched. CDR3 sequence: CASSQQGDHYGYTF. The CDR3 region has the DNA TGTGCCAGCTCTCAACAGGGGGATCACTATGGCTACACCTTC.

J is TRBJ2-2 and V is TRBV6-5; maybe TRBD1 (5 bases). Germline loops: CDR1 MNHEY, CDR2 SVGAGI. Trimming took 2 bases from V and 4 from J, leaving 8 bases between them. The CDR3 runs to 14 residues. The CDR3 spells CASSYQGTTGELFF. The CDR3 nucleotides read TGTGCCAGCAGTTACCAGGGTACCACCGGGGAGCTGTTTTTT.

CDR3 protein: CASSPQGLEQETQYF. In DNA, the CDR3 is TGTGCCAGTAGTCCTCAGGGACTTGAGCAAGAGACCCAGTACTTC. The chain combines TRBV19 with TRBJ2-5; perhaps TRBD2 as D (6 bases). This CDR3 has 15 amino acids. V was shortened by 5 bases and J by 2 bases, with 15 bases between the two germline ends. The germline CDR1 and CDR2 sequences are LNHDA and SQIVND (reference sequence).

V usage is TRBV5-1 and J usage is TRBJ1-1; TRBD1 matches at 9 bases. The V and J ends lost 0 bases and 5 bases, in that order; junction bases with no gene match: 5. CDR3 length equals 15 residues. The germline gives CDR1 SGHRS, CDR2 YFSETQ. The CDR3 DNA sequence: TGCGCCAGCAGCTTGGCCGGACAGGGGCGAACTGAAGCTTTCTTT. Its protein product is CASSLAGQGRTEAFF.

The genes are TRBV4-2 and TRBJ1-5; 7 bases line up with TRBD1. The germline V gene encodes CDR1 LGHNA and CDR2 YNFKEQ. The V gene end was trimmed by 1 base and the J gene end by 6 bases; junction bases not matched to a gene: 6. The CDR3 extends over 15 amino acids. This chain's CDR3 is CASSQGQGWFQPQHF. The DNA of the CDR3 is TGTGCCAGCAGCCAAGGACAGGGATGGTTTCAGCCCCAGCATTTT.

The chain links TRBV9 to TRBJ1-6, with a weak D call TRBD1 (5 bases). The germline V gene has CDR1 SGDLS and CDR2 YYNGEE. The CDR3 sequence is 15 residues long. Trimming took off 5 bases at V and 6 bases at J, with 15 bases between the two ends. CDR3 in amino acids: CASSGGDLVNSPLHF. In DNA form, the CDR3 reads TGTGCCAGCAGTGGGGGGGATCTTGTTAATTCACCCCTCCACTTT.

The chain carries TRBV7-3 and TRBJ1-6; possibly TRBD1 for D (5 bases). Trimming left V 5 bases short and J 0 bases short, with 11 bases between. The germline CDR1 and CDR2 sequences are SGHTA and FQGTGA. This CDR3 is built from 16 residues. CDR3 in amino acids: CASSARQSSYNSPLHF. CDR3 in DNA: TGTGCCAGCAGCGCCCGACAGAGCTCCTATAATTCACCCCTCCACTTT.